Listed below are T cell receptor beta chains from one sample, sequenced in a study of T-cell reconstitution after alpha-beta-depleted transplantation in children. TCRdb used MiXCR to reprocess the PCR reads, holding one entry per CDR3 protein. The sample holds some 600,000 distinct CDR3 sequences; 16% are singletons and the top ten take 1.1%. The sequences come from PBMCs from the stem cell graft donor, collected from the stem cell graft. These TCRs come from a human donor who donated a stem cell graft to a child with acute myeloid leukemia. The CDR3 runs from the conserved cysteine through the conserved F or W. Fields, in order: clone size, D gene, J gene, V gene, CDR3 DNA, CDR3 protein. A D gene is named only where the DNA matches it firmly. Not all rows give a size; the values are once, few, many and, for expanded clones, a class.

size: few
D: .
J: TRBJ2-1
V: TRBV5-1
DNA: TGCGCCAGCAGCGCGGACGGTAAGATTAACAATGAGCAGTTCTTC
CDR3: CASSADGKINNEQFF

size: .
D: TRBD2
J: TRBJ2-3
V: TRBV12-3/TRBV12-4
DNA: TGTGCCAGCACTCGGACTAGCAGCACAGATACGCAGTATTTT
CDR3: CASTRTSSTDTQYF

size: many
D: TRBD2
J: TRBJ2-1
V: TRBV20-1
DNA: TGCAGTGCTAGTTCCGCGGGGGTGCCCGACGATGAGCAGTTCTTC
CDR3: CSASSAGVPDDEQFF

size: .
D: .
J: TRBJ2-4
V: TRBV4-2
DNA: TGTGCCAGCAGCCAAGACCAGGTGGTAGCCAAAAACATTCAGTACTTC
CDR3: CASSQDQVVAKNIQYF

size: few
D: TRBD2
J: TRBJ2-1
V: TRBV24-1
DNA: TGTGCCACCAGTGATAATTCCGGACTAGCGGGGGAGCAGTTCTTC
CDR3: CATSDNSGLAGEQFF

size: few
D: .
J: TRBJ2-1
V: TRBV7-9
DNA: TGTGCCAGCAGCCCAGCGGGACAGCATTACAATGAGCAGTTCTTC
CDR3: CASSPAGQHYNEQFF

size: few
D: .
J: TRBJ1-5
V: TRBV10-2
DNA: TGCGCCAGCGACGCGATGGGGGACCAGCCCCAGCATTTT
CDR3: CASDAMGDQPQHF

size: many
D: .
J: TRBJ2-5
V: TRBV20-1
DNA: TGCAGTGCTAGAGATGTGGAGACCCAGTACTTC
CDR3: CSARDVETQYF

size: many
D: TRBD2
J: TRBJ2-3
V: TRBV20-1
DNA: TGCAGGCTGGGCGGGACTAGCGGGGGGGCCACAGATACGCAGTATTTT
CDR3: CRLGGTSGGATDTQYF

size: many
D: .
J: TRBJ1-5
V: TRBV20-1
DNA: TGCAGTGCTTTAGGGTTTAGCAATCAGCCCCAGCATTTT
CDR3: CSALGFSNQPQHF

size: once
D: .
J: TRBJ1-5
V: TRBV7-2
DNA: TGTGCCAGCAGTGCTCAAACGTCCTTATATAGCAATCAGCCCCAGCATTTT
CDR3: CASSAQTSLYSNQPQHF

size: many
D: TRBD1
J: TRBJ1-5
V: TRBV29-1
DNA: TGCAGCGTAGGACAGGAGAATCAGCCCCAGCATTTT
CDR3: CSVGQENQPQHF

size: .
D: .
J: TRBJ1-1
V: TRBV6-2/TRBV6-3
DNA: TGTGCCAGCAAAGACGGGGGCGGGGGCACTGAAGCTTTCTTT
CDR3: CASKDGGGGTEAFF

size: .
D: .
J: TRBJ2-1
V: TRBV5-1
DNA: TGCGCCAGCAGCTTGCAGGGGCCTAGGGATGAGCAGTTCTTC
CDR3: CASSLQGPRDEQFF

size: many
D: .
J: TRBJ1-1
V: TRBV4-3
DNA: TGCGCCAGCAGCCAAGACAGGGAAGACACTGAAGCTTTCTTT
CDR3: CASSQDREDTEAFF

size: few
D: .
J: TRBJ1-1
V: TRBV11-2
DNA: TGTGCCAGCAGCTTAGTTAACAGGGTGAGCACTGAAGCTTTCTTT
CDR3: CASSLVNRVSTEAFF

size: many
D: TRBD2
J: TRBJ2-1
V: TRBV20-1
DNA: TGCAGTGCTGGGGGGACTAGCGGAGAGATGGACAATGAGCAGTTCTTC
CDR3: CSAGGTSGEMDNEQFF

size: .
D: .
J: TRBJ2-6
V: TRBV6-1
DNA: TGTGCCAGCAGTGAAGCACAGGGAGGCTCTGGGGCCAACGTCCTGACTTTC
CDR3: CASSEAQGGSGANVLTF

size: many
D: .
J: TRBJ2-7
V: TRBV29-1
DNA: TGCAGCGTGCTACACATGGGGGATTTCTCCTACGAGCAGTACTTC
CDR3: CSVLHMGDFSYEQYF

size: .
D: TRBD1
J: TRBJ1-4
V: TRBV7-2
DNA: TGTGCCAGCAGCTTGGACAGGGACGTTCCTAATGAAAAACTGTTTTTT
CDR3: CASSLDRDVPNEKLFF

size: .
D: .
J: TRBJ2-6
V: TRBV5-6
DNA: TGTGCCAGCAGCTTCATCACCTCTGGGGCCAACGTCCTGACTTTC
CDR3: CASSFITSGANVLTF

size: many
D: .
J: TRBJ1-2
V: TRBV20-1
DNA: TGCAGTGCTACGGGGGAGCTCTATGGCTACACCTTC
CDR3: CSATGELYGYTF

size: .
D: .
J: TRBJ1-1
V: TRBV5-5
DNA: TGTGCCAGCAGCTTCCTGACGGGGCTAGCTTTCTTT
CDR3: CASSFLTGLAFF

size: many
D: .
J: TRBJ1-6
V: TRBV7-2
DNA: TGTGCCAGCAGCTTAGCAACCGGGACAATTGATAATTCACCCCTCCACTTT
CDR3: CASSLATGTIDNSPLHF

size: many
D: .
J: TRBJ1-5
V: TRBV7-2
DNA: TGTGCCAGCAGCTTGCGGGGGTTGGGGTGGGATCAGCCCCAGCATTTT
CDR3: CASSLRGLGWDQPQHF

size: many
D: TRBD1
J: TRBJ1-1
V: TRBV20-1
DNA: TGCAGTGCTGATGCCGGGACAGGAACTGCCACTGAAGCTTTCTTT
CDR3: CSADAGTGTATEAFF

size: few
D: .
J: TRBJ2-1
V: TRBV5-6
DNA: TGTGCCAGCAGCTTTGGCTTCGGCAATGAGCAGTTCTTC
CDR3: CASSFGFGNEQFF

size: many
D: TRBD1
J: TRBJ1-1
V: TRBV20-1
DNA: TGCAGTGCCCCGACAGGGACGAACACTGAAGCTTTCTTT
CDR3: CSAPTGTNTEAFF

size: .
D: .
J: TRBJ1-2
V: TRBV7-9
DNA: TGTGCCAGCAGCACGACAGGACCCCCTAACTATGGCTACACCTTC
CDR3: CASSTTGPPNYGYTF

size: .
D: TRBD2
J: TRBJ2-3
V: TRBV7-3
DNA: TGTGCCAGCAGCGATATAGCGGGGGGCCTTACAGATACGCAGTATTTT
CDR3: CASSDIAGGLTDTQYF

size: many
D: .
J: TRBJ1-3
V: TRBV6-5
DNA: TGTGCCAGCAGTGCAGTCGGAAACACCATATATTTT
CDR3: CASSAVGNTIYF

size: many
D: TRBD2
J: TRBJ2-1
V: TRBV7-2
DNA: TGTGCCAGCAGCACCGGGACTAGCTACAATGAGCAGTTCTTC
CDR3: CASSTGTSYNEQFF

size: few
D: TRBD1
J: TRBJ1-6
V: TRBV12-3/TRBV12-4
DNA: TGTGCCAGCAGTTTGGGACAGGTTAATTCACCCCTCCACTTT
CDR3: CASSLGQVNSPLHF

size: many
D: .
J: TRBJ2-7
V: TRBV30
DNA: TGTGCCTGGATGGAGGGGTACGAGCAGTACTTC
CDR3: CAWMEGYEQYF

size: .
D: .
J: TRBJ2-3
V: TRBV20-1
DNA: TGCAGTGCCCACCTTACAGGGCGTTGGGATACGCAGTATTTT
CDR3: CSAHLTGRWDTQYF

size: .
D: .
J: TRBJ1-5
V: TRBV6-2/TRBV6-3
DNA: TGTGCCAGCAGCTTTACGAATCCCAATCAGCCCCAGCATTTT
CDR3: CASSFTNPNQPQHF

size: .
D: .
J: TRBJ2-5
V: TRBV20-1
DNA: TGCAGTGCTCCTGTGGCGGGCCTCCAAGAGACCCAGTACTTC
CDR3: CSAPVAGLQETQYF

size: .
D: .
J: TRBJ1-1
V: TRBV7-8
DNA: TGTGCCAGCAGCTTACCCCGGGGGGGGCTGAACACTGAAGCTTTCTTT
CDR3: CASSLPRGGLNTEAFF

size: many
D: TRBD2
J: TRBJ2-1
V: TRBV20-1
DNA: TGCAGTGCCCACTCAATGACTAGTAGCGGGGAGTACAATGAGCAGTTCTTC
CDR3: CSAHSMTSSGEYNEQFF

size: .
D: TRBD1
J: TRBJ2-3
V: TRBV27
DNA: TGTGCCAGCCAACAGGGGGCTGTAGGCACAGATACGCAGTATTTT
CDR3: CASQQGAVGTDTQYF

size: many
D: .
J: TRBJ1-2
V: TRBV20-1
DNA: TGCAGTGCATCGGGGGGGGTAAACTATGGCTACACCTTC
CDR3: CSASGGVNYGYTF

size: many
D: TRBD2
J: TRBJ2-3
V: TRBV29-1
DNA: TGCAGCCTTCTAGCGGGGGGCACAGATACGCAGTATTTT
CDR3: CSLLAGGTDTQYF

size: few
D: .
J: TRBJ2-1
V: TRBV10-3
DNA: TGTGCCATCAGACAAGCCACCGATGAGCAGTTCTTC
CDR3: CAIRQATDEQFF

size: .
D: TRBD1
J: TRBJ2-2
V: TRBV20-1
DNA: TGCAGTGCTAGAGATGGAGGGGACAGGAGAAACACCGGGGAGCTGTTTTTT
CDR3: CSARDGGDRRNTGELFF

size: few
D: .
J: TRBJ2-1
V: TRBV20-1
DNA: TGCAGTGCCACCCTCCCCCAATACGGTGAGCAGTTCTTC
CDR3: CSATLPQYGEQFF

size: .
D: .
J: TRBJ2-3
V: TRBV5-1
DNA: TGCGCCAGCAGCTTGGAACAGGTGGTAAGCTCAGATACGCAGTATTTT
CDR3: CASSLEQVVSSDTQYF

size: .
D: TRBD2
J: TRBJ2-2
V: TRBV6-1
DNA: TGTGCCAGCAGCCGGGGGGTAAAGAACACCGGGGAGCTGTTTTTT
CDR3: CASSRGVKNTGELFF

size: few
D: .
J: TRBJ2-2
V: TRBV15
DNA: TGTGCCACCAGAGGCGTGGCGGGTGTGAACACCGGGGAGCTGTTTTTT
CDR3: CATRGVAGVNTGELFF

size: many
D: .
J: TRBJ1-1
V: TRBV29-1
DNA: TGCAGCGTTGAGATAGCAGGGAACACTGAAGCTTTCTTT
CDR3: CSVEIAGNTEAFF

size: few
D: .
J: TRBJ2-3
V: TRBV7-2
DNA: TGTGCCAGCAGCTTAGCCGACAGGCTAGATACGCAGTATTTT
CDR3: CASSLADRLDTQYF

size: many
D: .
J: TRBJ2-1
V: TRBV20-1
DNA: TGCAGTGCCCCCCTAGGGGGCTACAATGAGCAGTTCTTC
CDR3: CSAPLGGYNEQFF

size: once
D: .
J: TRBJ1-5
V: TRBV7-8
DNA: TGTGCCAGCAGCTTAGACTGGGGTGGGCGCAATCAGCCCCAGCATTTT
CDR3: CASSLDWGGRNQPQHF

size: .
D: TRBD1
J: TRBJ1-2
V: TRBV20-1
DNA: TGCAGTGCTAAGGAGGGGGCGAGAAGGGGCTACACCTTC
CDR3: CSAKEGARRGYTF

size: few
D: TRBD1
J: TRBJ1-2
V: TRBV9
DNA: TGTGCCAGCAGCGGCCCGGGACAGATGGGCCAAATCTATGGCTACACCTTC
CDR3: CASSGPGQMGQIYGYTF

size: .
D: TRBD2
J: TRBJ2-5
V: TRBV5-1
DNA: TGCGCCAGCAGCTTGTTTGCTAGCGGTGCTGGGGAGACCCAGTACTTC
CDR3: CASSLFASGAGETQYF

size: few
D: .
J: TRBJ2-3
V: TRBV7-9
DNA: TGTGCCAGCAGCTTATTCGAAACCACGCAGTATTTT
CDR3: CASSLFETTQYF

size: .
D: .
J: TRBJ1-6
V: TRBV7-9
DNA: TGTGCCAGCAGCTTGTCAGGGGCGACGTATAATTCACCCCTCCACTTT
CDR3: CASSLSGATYNSPLHF